This T cell receptor (beta chain) was documented in a study of T cell repertoires in cytomegalovirus infection. Study-level information: Signatures in public TCR beta sequences pointed to both CMV infection and matching HLA type. Study conclusions and caveats: The study found HLA-C-restricted CMV-specific TCR beta clonotypes dominating the ex vivo response.

This clonotype was observed at least ten times. What it binds is not known. TCRdb reanalysed the reads using MiXCR and keeps one entry per CDR3 protein. Of around 280,000 distinct CDR3 sequences listed, about a tenth are singletons. Germline V gives CDR1 ENHRY, CDR2 SYGVKD. This CDR3 has 12 amino acids. The V gene lost 10 bases and the J gene lost 2 bases, with 12 bases spanning the gap. The chain couples TRBV10-3 to TRBJ2-7; D might be TRBD2 (6 bases). The sample taken for sequencing was PBMCs. The sequence derives from a human donor in good health (CMV status not recorded). Some clones in this sample may be carry-over from other donors' samples. Written as DNA, the CDR3 is TGTGCCACCGGGACTTTCGCCTACGAGCAGTACGTC. Its translation: CATGTFAYEQYV.